This T cell receptor (beta chain) was found in a study of beta chain features in type 1 diabetes. Across the study: Across the samples, approximately 98,000,000 sorted cells were examined in total. Study-level findings and limits: Fewer junction insertions and more nucleotide deletions appeared in type 1 diabetes patients. For cells with high TCR expression, cDNA sequencing could yield over-representation. The study found that naive, central memory and Treg TCRB repertoires appeared more similar in patients than in healthy donors.

Since all of the isolated RNA was reverse transcribed, expressed TCRB transcripts were what got sequenced. Generated by immunoSEQ multiplex PCR, the TCRdb table keeps only in-frame clones and is missing some. Here the sample spans almost 350,000 clones, roughly 8% being singletons. This clone was counted between two and nine times. Its antigen is not known. The sequencing input was central memory CD4+ T cells from blood. This TCR came from a woman aged 18-30 years in good health.

CDR3 sequence: CASSLRPKSLWGNEQFF. CDR3 nucleotide sequence: TGTGCCAGCAGCTTACGCCCGAAGTCATTGTGGGGCAATGAGCAGTTCTTC. The V gene is TRBV7-2, the J gene TRBJ2-1; no definite D call. V gave up 2 bases and J gave up 6 bases, with 20 bases separating them. From germline, CDR1 is SGHTA and CDR2 FQGNSA. CDR3 length: 17 amino acids.